The T cell receptor (beta chain) under discussion was sequenced for a study of technical replicates of blood from a few donors. Assay: immunoSEQ multiplex PCR; the TCRdb copy retains only in-frame clones and omits some. The sample holds tens of thousands of clones, approximately 93% seen once. From germline, CDR1 is SGHTA and CDR2 FQGTGA. Trimming took off 5 bases at V and 1 base at J, with 8 bases between the two ends. The CDR3 has 13 residues. Sequenced sample: T cells isolated from PBMCs. This TCR derives from a human donor in good health. This sequence joins TRBV7-3 and TRBJ1-1; no definite D call. CDR3 coding DNA: TGTGCCAGCAGCCCCAACTCGAACACTGAAGCTTTCTTT. Protein: CASSPNSNTEAFF.